This entry concerns a single T cell receptor beta chain. Only in-frame clones appear in the TCRdb table, and some are missing; sequencing was by immunoSEQ multiplex PCR. The sample carries around 49,000 clones, approximately 93% recorded once. The V end was cut by 7 bases, the J end by 3 bases, with 27 bases between. CDR1 LNHDA and CDR2 SQIVND come from the germline V gene (reference sequence). This CDR3 is built from 18 residues. The TCR comes from a man between 40 and 49 years old with rheumatoid arthritis. Material: PBMCs. The rearrangement links TRBV19 to TRBJ1-1; D is perhaps TRBD1 (6 bases). The CDR3 nucleotides read TGTGCCAGTAAACCCTCGAGGGGGACAAGTGTGTGGGACACTGAAGCTTTCTTT. This gives the protein CASKPSRGTSVWDTEAFF.